This TCR beta chain emerged from a study of blood T cells in healthy people across ages. CDR1 is MNHNS, CDR2 SASEGT, per germline. Between the trimmed V and J ends, which lost 0 bases and 4 bases, there was a span of 12 bases. The CDR3 runs to 16 residues. Samples had at least 7 million PBMCs isolated from them. For the second PCR, which ran for 7 to 11 cycles, a sample-barcoded 5' primer and a J-beta primer mix were used. Each cDNA molecule was tagged by a template-switch adaptor with 12 random nucleotides. TCRdb fed the 5' RACE reads into MiXCR, producing one record per CDR3 protein. The sample records about 830,000 distinct CDR3 sequences, under 80% being singletons.

The receptor was derived from a man younger than 40 in good health. The gene calls are TRBV6-1 and TRBJ1-4, with a tentative D call TRBD1 (5 bases). The specimen was blood. The CDR3 bases are TGTGCCAGCAGTGAAGCGGCGGGCCAGGGTAATGAAAAACTGTTTTTT. This encodes CASSEAAGQGNEKLFF.